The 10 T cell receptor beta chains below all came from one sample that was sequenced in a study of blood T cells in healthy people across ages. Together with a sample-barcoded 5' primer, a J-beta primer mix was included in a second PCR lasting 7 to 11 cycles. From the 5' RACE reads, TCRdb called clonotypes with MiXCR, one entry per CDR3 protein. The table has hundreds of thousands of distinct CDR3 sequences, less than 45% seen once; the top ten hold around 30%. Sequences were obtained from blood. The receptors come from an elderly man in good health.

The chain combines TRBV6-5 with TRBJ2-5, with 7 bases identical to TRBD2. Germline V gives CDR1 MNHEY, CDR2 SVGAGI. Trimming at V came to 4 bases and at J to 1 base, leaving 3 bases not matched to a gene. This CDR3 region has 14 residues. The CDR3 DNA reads TGTGCCAGCAGTTGGGGGGGACCCCAAGAGACCCAGTACTTC. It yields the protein CASSWGGPQETQYF.

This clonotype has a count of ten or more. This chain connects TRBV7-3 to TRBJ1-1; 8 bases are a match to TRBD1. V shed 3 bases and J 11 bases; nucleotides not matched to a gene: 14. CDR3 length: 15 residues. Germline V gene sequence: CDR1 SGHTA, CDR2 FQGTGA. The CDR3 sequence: CASSLYLRQGTEAFF. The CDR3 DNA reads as TGTGCCAGCAGCTTGTATCTCCGACAGGGGACCGAGGCTTTCTTT.

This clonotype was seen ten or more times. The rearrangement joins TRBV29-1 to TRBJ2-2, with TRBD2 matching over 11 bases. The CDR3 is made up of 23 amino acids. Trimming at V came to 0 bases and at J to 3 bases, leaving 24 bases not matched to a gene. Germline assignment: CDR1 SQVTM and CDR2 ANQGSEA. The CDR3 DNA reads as TGCAGCGTTGAAGATCTTTTCCAGAATACCGTGACTAGCGGGGAAGGTGACACCGGGGAGCTGTTTTTT. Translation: CSVEDLFQNTVTSGEGDTGELFF.

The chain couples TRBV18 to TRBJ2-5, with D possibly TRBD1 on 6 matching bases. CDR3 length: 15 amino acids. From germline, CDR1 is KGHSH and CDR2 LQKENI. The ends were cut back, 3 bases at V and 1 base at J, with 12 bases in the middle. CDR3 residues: CASSPRQAGQETQYF. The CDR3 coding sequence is TGTGCCAGCTCACCGCGACAGGCGGGCCAAGAGACCCAGTACTTC.

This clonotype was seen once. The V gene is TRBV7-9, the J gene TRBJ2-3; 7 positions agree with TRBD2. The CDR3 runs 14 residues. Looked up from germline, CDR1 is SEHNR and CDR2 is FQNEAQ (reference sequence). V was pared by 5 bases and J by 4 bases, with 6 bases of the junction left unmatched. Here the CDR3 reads CASSPGRSADTQYF. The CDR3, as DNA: TGTGCCAGCAGCCCCGGGAGGTCAGCAGATACGCAGTATTTT. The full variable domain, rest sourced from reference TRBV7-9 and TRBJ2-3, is DTGVSQNPRHKITKRGQNVTFRCDPISEHNRLYWYRQTLGQGPEFLTYFQNEAQLEKSRLLSDRFSAERPKGSFSTLEIQRTEQGDSAMYLCASSPGRSADTQYFGPGTRLTVL.

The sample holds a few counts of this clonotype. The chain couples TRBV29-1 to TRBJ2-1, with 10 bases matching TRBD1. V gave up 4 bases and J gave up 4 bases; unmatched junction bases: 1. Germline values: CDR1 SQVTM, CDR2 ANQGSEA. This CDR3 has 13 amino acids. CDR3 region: CSVGTGGYNEQFF. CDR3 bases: TGCAGCGTTGGGACAGGGGGATACAATGAGCAGTTCTTC.

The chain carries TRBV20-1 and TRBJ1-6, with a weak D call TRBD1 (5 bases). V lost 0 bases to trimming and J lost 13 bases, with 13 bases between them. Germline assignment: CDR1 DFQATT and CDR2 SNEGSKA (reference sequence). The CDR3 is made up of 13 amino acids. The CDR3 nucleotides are TGCAGTGCTAGAGACTACGCTGGGGGTCCCCTCCACTTT. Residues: CSARDYAGGPLHF.

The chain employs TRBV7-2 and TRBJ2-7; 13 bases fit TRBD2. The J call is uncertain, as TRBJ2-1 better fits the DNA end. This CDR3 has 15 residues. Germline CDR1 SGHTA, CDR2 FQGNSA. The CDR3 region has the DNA TGTGCCAGCAGCTCCGGACTAGCGGGGGCAAGTGAGCAGTTCTTC. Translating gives CASSSGLAGASEQFF.

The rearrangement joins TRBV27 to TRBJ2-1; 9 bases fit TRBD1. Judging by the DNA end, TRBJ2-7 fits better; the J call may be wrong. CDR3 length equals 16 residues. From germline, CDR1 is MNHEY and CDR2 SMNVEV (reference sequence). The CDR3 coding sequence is TGTGCCAGCAGCCTTATGGGGACAGGGCGTTACAATGAGCAGTACTTC. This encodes CASSLMGTGRYNEQYF.

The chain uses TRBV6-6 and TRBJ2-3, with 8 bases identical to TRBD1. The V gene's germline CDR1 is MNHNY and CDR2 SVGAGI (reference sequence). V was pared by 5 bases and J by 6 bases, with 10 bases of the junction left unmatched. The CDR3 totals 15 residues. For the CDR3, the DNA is TGTGCCAGCAGTCCAGGGACAGGACCCGCGGATACGCAGTATTTT. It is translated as CASSPGTGPADTQYF.